This is a list of T cell receptor beta chains from one sample in a study of blood T cell repertoires in COVID-19. Generated by immunoSEQ multiplex PCR, the TCRdb table keeps only in-frame clones and is missing some. The sample has roughly 160,000 clones; approximately 83% are singletons. The sample was peripheral blood. These receptors came from a man between 65 and 85 years old with active or convalescent COVID-19. Each CDR3 is given with its conserved first and last residue. The order of the fields is V gene, J gene, D gene, clone size, CDR3 DNA, CDR3 protein. A D gene is named only where the DNA matches it firmly. Not every row has a clone size; where given, it reads once, few, many or a size class.

TRBV11-2	TRBJ1-1	.	.	TGTGCCAGCTCCCGGGTTGTGAGCACTGAAGCTTTCTTT	CASSRVVSTEAFF
TRBV5-1	TRBJ1-2	.	.	TGCGCCAGCAGCCCCGTCGTCGGGGTAGTCTATGGCTACACCTTC	CASSPVVGVVYGYTF
TRBV12-5	TRBJ2-1	TRBD1	once	TGTGCTAGTGCCGGGACAGGGTCTTACAATGAGCAGTTCTTC	CASAGTGSYNEQFF
TRBV12-3/TRBV12-4	TRBJ1-5	.	.	TGTGCCAGCAGCTCAGGGGTCAAGCCCCAGCATTTT	CASSSGVKPQHF
TRBV6-6	TRBJ1-2	.	.	TGTGCCAGCAGTTACCTAGTCGGAAACTATGGCTACACCTTC	CASSYLVGNYGYTF
TRBV6-5	TRBJ1-2	.	.	TGTGCCAGCAGTTTGGAGGGGCGGCCTAACTATGGCTACACCTTC	CASSLEGRPNYGYTF
TRBV7-3	TRBJ2-5	TRBD2	.	TGTGCCAGCAGCGCCGCGGGACTATACCAAGAGACCCAGTACTTC	CASSAAGLYQETQYF
TRBV2	TRBJ2-2	.	.	TGTGCCAGCAGTGGTCAGGTTAACACCGGGGAGCTGTTTTTT	CASSGQVNTGELFF
TRBV5-6	TRBJ2-3	.	.	TGTGCCAGCAGCTTGGCCGCGGGCAGAACAGATACGCAGTATTTT	CASSLAAGRTDTQYF
TRBV7-8	TRBJ1-2	TRBD1	.	TGTGCCAGCAGCTTCAATCGGGACAGGGGGATGAATGGCTACACCTTC	CASSFNRDRGMNGYTF
TRBV4-1	TRBJ2-4	.	once	TGCGCCAGCAGCCAAGATAGAGGGCCCCGTAGAAACATTCAGTACTTC	CASSQDRGPRRNIQYF
TRBV9	TRBJ1-6	.	many	TGTGCCAGCAGCGCAGCAGACAGGAATAATTCACCCCTCCACTTT	CASSAADRNNSPLHF
TRBV12-3/TRBV12-4	TRBJ1-6	.	.	TGTGCCAGCAGTTTGACAGCCCCACCCCTCCACTTT	CASSLTAPPLHF
TRBV5-1	TRBJ2-3	TRBD2	.	TGCGCCAGCAGCTGGGGGACTAGCGGGGTTGGGCAGTATTTT	CASSWGTSGVGQYF
TRBV6-2/TRBV6-3	TRBJ2-1	TRBD2	.	TGTGCCAGCAGTTCCTATCGGGTAGCGGGAGTATCTTACAATGAGCAGTTCTTC	CASSSYRVAGVSYNEQFF
TRBV6-2/TRBV6-3	TRBJ2-7	TRBD2	.	TGTGCCAGCAGTAACCGGGTAGCGGGAGCAACGGGCGAGCAGTACTTC	CASSNRVAGATGEQYF
TRBV30	TRBJ2-1	TRBD2	.	TGTGCCTGGAGTTATCTAGCGGGAGGGCCCTTGGGCTCCTACAATGAGCAGTTCTTC	CAWSYLAGGPLGSYNEQFF
TRBV7-8	TRBJ1-4	TRBD1	many	TGTGCCAGCAGCACGAGGCCCGGGACAGATAATGAAAAACTGTTTTTT	CASSTRPGTDNEKLFF
TRBV6-6	TRBJ1-4	TRBD1	.	TGTGCCAGCCAAAAGGACTCAGGGGGAACTAATGAAAAACTGTTTTTT	CASQKDSGGTNEKLFF
TRBV18	TRBJ2-2	TRBD1	.	TGTGCCAGCTCACCACAGACCGGGACAGGGACCGGGGAGCTGTTTTTT	CASSPQTGTGTGELFF
TRBV28	TRBJ1-1	.	.	TGTGCCAGCGTTCGCGGGGGGGGGAACACTGAAGCTTTCTTT	CASVRGGGNTEAFF
TRBV27	TRBJ1-1	.	once	TGTGCCAGTCTGGACAGATTGAACACTGAAGCTTTCTTT	CASLDRLNTEAFF
TRBV5-1	TRBJ2-5	TRBD1	once	TGCGCCAGCAGCTTGTCGACAGGGCAAGAGACCCAGTACTTC	CASSLSTGQETQYF
TRBV27	TRBJ1-2	TRBD1	.	TGTGCCAGCAGTTTATTGGGGGACAGGGTTTTAACCACGGATGGCTACACCTTC	CASSLLGDRVLTTDGYTF
TRBV9	TRBJ2-7	.	.	TGTGCCAGCAGCGTCGACAACAAACCCTACGAGCAGTACTTC	CASSVDNKPYEQYF
TRBV5-1	TRBJ1-4	TRBD1	.	TGCGCCAGCAGCCTGGGGACAGGGGTTTCGGAAAAACTGTTTTTT	CASSLGTGVSEKLFF